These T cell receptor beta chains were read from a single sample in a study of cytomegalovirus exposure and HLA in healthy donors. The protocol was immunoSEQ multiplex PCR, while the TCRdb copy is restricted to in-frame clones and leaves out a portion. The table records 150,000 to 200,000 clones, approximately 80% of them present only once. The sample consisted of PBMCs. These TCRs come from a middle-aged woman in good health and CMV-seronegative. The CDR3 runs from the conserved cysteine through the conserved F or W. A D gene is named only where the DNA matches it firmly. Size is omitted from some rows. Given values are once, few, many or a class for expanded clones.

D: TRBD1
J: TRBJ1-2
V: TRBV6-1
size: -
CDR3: CASSVTGGASRGYTF
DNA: TGTGCCAGCAGTGTTACAGGGGGCGCGTCGAGGGGCTACACCTTC

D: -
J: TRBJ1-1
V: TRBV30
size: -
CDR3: CAWHTTGWAFF
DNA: TGTGCCTGGCATACCACAGGTTGGGCTTTCTTT

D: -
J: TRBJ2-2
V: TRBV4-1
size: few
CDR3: CASSQVWETGELFF
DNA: TGCGCCAGCAGCCAAGTGTGGGAGACCGGGGAGCTGTTTTTT

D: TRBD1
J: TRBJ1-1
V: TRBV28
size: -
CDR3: CASSYRGLATEAFF
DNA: TGTGCCAGCAGTTACAGGGGGCTAGCCACTGAAGCTTTCTTT

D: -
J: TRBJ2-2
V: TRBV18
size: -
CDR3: CASSRGPEGDTGELFF
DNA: TGTGCCAGCTCTCGCGGTCCCGAGGGTGACACCGGGGAGCTGTTTTTT

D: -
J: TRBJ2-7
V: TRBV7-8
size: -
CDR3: CASSLGGRSYEQYF
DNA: TGTGCCAGCAGCTTAGGAGGCAGATCCTACGAGCAGTACTTC

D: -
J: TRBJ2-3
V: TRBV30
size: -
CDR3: CAWTPLSTDTQYF
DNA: TGTGCCTGGACCCCCCTTAGCACAGATACGCAGTATTTT

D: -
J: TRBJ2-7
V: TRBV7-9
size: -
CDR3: CASSLSYEQYF
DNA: TGTGCCAGCAGCCTGAGTTACGAGCAGTACTTC

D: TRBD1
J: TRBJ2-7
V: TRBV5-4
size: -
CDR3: CASSLGGQGAYEQYF
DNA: TGTGCCAGCAGCTTGGGGGGACAGGGGGCCTACGAGCAGTACTTC

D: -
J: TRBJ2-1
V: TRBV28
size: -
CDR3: CASKVQGPNEQFF
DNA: TGTGCCAGCAAGGTCCAGGGGCCCAATGAGCAGTTCTTC

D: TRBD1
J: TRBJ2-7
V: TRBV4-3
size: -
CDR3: CASSQETGPPQYEQYF
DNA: TGCGCCAGCAGCCAAGAGACAGGGCCCCCACAGTACGAGCAGTACTTC

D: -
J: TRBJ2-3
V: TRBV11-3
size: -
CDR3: CASSLLGGDTQYF
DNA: TGTGCCAGCAGCCTCCTTGGAGGGGATACGCAGTATTTT

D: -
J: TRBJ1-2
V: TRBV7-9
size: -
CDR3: CASSLAYSRSDTPYGYTF
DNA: TGTGCCAGCAGCTTAGCTTACAGTCGTTCCGACACCCCCTATGGCTACACCTTC

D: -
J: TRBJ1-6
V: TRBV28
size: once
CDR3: CASSSPRGSGSPLHF
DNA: TGTGCCAGCAGTTCCCCCAGGGGCTCGGGTTCACCCCTCCACTTT

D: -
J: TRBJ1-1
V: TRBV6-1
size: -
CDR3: CASSPGRNKNTEAFF
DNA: TGTGCCAGCAGTCCCGGGAGGAATAAGAACACTGAAGCTTTCTTT

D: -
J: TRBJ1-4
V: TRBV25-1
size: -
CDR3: CASSEGRLYEKLFF
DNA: TGTGCCAGCAGTGAGGGTCGACTTTATGAAAAACTGTTTTTT

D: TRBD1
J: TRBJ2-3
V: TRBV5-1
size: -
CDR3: CASSLGQGDTQYF
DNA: TGCGCCAGCAGCTTGGGACAGGGGGATACGCAGTATTTT

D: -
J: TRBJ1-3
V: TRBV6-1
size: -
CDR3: CASSESVRPGNTIYF
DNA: TGTGCCAGCAGTGAATCGGTCAGGCCTGGAAACACCATATATTTT

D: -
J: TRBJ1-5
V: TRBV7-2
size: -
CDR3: CASSSHSNQPQHF
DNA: TGTGCCAGCAGCTCCCATAGCAATCAGCCCCAGCATTTT

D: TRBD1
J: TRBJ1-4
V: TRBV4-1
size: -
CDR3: CASSLLNRGREKLFF
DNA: TGCGCCAGCAGTCTACTTAACAGGGGGCGGGAAAAACTGTTTTTT

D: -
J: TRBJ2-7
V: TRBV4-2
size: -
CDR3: CASSQGATGPYEQYF
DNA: TGTGCCAGCAGCCAGGGGGCTACGGGGCCCTACGAGCAGTACTTC

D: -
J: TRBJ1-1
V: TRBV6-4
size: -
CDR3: CASIQGEAFF
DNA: TGTGCCAGCATACAGGGTGAAGCTTTCTTT

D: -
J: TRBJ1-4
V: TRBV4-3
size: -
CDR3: CASSQGRGGAEKLFF
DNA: TGCGCCAGCAGCCAAGGTCGGGGCGGGGCTGAAAAACTGTTTTTT

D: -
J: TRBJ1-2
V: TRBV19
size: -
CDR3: CASTLRDWNYGYTF
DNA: TGTGCCAGTACCTTGCGGGACTGGAACTATGGCTACACCTTC

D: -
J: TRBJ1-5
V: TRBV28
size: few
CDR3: CASSFRGNNQPQHF
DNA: TGTGCCAGCAGTTTCCGGGGAAACAATCAGCCCCAGCATTTT

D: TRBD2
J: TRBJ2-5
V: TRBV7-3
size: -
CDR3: CASSPGGGPETQYF
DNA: TGTGCCAGCAGCCCGGGGGGAGGGCCAGAGACCCAGTACTTC

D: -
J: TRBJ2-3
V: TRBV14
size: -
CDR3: CASSQVGRGEDTQYF
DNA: TGTGCCAGCAGCCAAGTTGGCAGGGGGGAAGATACGCAGTATTTT

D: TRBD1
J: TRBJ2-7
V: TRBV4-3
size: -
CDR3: CASSQDYRGTYEQYF
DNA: TGCGCCAGCAGCCAAGACTACAGGGGAACCTACGAGCAGTACTTC

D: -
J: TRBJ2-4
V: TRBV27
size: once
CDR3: CASSSPLGQGKNIQYF
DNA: TGTGCCAGCAGTTCCCCACTCGGGCAGGGGAAAAACATTCAGTACTTC